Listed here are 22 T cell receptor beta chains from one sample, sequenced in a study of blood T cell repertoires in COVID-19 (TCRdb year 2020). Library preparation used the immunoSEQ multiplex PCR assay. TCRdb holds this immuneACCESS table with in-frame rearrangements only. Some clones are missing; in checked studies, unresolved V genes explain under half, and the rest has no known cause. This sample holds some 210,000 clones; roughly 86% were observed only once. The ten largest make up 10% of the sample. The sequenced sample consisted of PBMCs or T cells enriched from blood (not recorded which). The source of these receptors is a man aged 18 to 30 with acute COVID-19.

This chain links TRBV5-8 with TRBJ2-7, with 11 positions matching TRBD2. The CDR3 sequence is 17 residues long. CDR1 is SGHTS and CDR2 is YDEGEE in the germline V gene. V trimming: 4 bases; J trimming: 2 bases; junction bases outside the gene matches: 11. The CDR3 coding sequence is TGTGCCAGCAGCCCGCCCCCCGGACTAGCGGGTGCCTACGAGCAGTACTTC. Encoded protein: CASSPPPGLAGAYEQYF.

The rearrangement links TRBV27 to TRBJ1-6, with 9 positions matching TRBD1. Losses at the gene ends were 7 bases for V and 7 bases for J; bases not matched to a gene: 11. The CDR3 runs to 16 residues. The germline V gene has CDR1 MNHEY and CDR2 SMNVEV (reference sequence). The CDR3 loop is CASTNSGTGQNSPLHF. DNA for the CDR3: TGTGCCAGCACCAACTCCGGGACAGGGCAAAATTCACCCCTCCACTTT.

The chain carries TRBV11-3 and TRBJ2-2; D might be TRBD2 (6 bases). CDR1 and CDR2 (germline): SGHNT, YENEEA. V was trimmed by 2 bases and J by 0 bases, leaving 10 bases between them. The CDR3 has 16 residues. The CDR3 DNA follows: TGTGCCAGCAGCTTATCGTGGGGGGCGAACACCGGGGAGCTGTTTTTT. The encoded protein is CASSLSWGANTGELFF.

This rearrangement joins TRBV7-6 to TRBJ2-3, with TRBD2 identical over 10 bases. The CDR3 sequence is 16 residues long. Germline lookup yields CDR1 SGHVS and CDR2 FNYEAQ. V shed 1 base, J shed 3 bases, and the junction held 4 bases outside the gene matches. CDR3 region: CASSLEAGGPTDTQYF. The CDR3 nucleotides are TGTGCCAGCAGCTTAGAAGCGGGAGGGCCAACAGATACGCAGTATTTT.

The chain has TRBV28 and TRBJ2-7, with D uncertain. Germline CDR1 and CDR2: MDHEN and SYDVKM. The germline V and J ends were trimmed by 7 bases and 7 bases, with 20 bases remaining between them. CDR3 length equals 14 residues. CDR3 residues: CASKERAPTKEQYF. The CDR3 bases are TGTGCCAGCAAAGAGAGAGCGCCAACTAAAGAGCAGTACTTC.

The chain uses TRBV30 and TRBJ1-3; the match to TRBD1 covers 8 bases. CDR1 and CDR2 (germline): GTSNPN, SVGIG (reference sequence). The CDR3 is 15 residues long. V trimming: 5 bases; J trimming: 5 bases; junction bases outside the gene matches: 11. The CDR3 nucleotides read TGTGCCTGGGTACCCGACAGGGGATGGAGAAACACCATATATTTT. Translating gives CAWVPDRGWRNTIYF. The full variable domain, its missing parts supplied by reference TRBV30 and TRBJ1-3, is SQTIHQWPATLVQPVGSPLSLECTVEGTSNPNLYWYRQAAGRGLQLLFYSVGIGQISSEVPQNLSASRPQDRQFILSSKKLLLSDSGFYLCAWVPDRGWRNTIYFGEGSWLTVV.

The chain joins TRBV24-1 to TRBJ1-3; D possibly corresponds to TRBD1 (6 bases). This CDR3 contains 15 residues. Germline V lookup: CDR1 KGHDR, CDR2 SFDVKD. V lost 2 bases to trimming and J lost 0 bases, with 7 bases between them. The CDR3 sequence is CATSDSRGSGNTIYF. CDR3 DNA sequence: TGTGCCACCAGTGATTCCAGGGGCTCTGGAAACACCATATATTTT.

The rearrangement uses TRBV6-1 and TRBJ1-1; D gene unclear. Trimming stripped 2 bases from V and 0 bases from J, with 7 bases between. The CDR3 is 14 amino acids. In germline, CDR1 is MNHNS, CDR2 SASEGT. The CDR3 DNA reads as TGTGCCAGCAGTGAACGGGTTATGAACACTGAAGCTTTCTTT. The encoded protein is CASSERVMNTEAFF.

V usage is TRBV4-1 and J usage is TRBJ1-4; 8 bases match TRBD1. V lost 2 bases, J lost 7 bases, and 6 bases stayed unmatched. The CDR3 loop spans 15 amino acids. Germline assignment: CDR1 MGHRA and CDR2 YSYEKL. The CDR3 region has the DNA TGCGCCAGCAGCCAAAAACAGGGGGACATTGAAAAACTGTTTTTT. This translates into CASSQKQGDIEKLFF.

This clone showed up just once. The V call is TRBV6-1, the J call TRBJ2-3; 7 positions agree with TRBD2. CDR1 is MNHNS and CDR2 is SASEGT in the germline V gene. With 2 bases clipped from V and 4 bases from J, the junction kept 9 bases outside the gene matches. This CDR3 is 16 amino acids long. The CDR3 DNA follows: TGTGCCAGCAGTGAAAGTCCGGGGGGAGAGGCAGATACGCAGTATTTT. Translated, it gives CASSESPGGEADTQYF.

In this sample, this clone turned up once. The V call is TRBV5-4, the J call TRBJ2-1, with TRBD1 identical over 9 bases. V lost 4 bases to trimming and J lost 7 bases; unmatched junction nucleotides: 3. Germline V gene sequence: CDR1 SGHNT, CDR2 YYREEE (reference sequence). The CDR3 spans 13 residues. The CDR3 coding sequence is TGTGCCAGCAGCGGCGGGACAGGGAATGAGCAGTTCTTC. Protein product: CASSGGTGNEQFF.

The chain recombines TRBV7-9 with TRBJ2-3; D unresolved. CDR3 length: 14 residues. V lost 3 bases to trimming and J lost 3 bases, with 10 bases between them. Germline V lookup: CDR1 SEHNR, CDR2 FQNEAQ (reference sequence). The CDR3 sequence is CASSFSARTDTQYF. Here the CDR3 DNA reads TGTGCCAGCAGCTTTTCTGCCCGGACAGATACGCAGTATTTT.

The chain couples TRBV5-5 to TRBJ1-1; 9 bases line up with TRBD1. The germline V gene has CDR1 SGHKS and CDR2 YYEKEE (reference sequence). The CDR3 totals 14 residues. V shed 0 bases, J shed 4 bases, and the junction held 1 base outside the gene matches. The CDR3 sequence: CASSLDRGRTEAFF. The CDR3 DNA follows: TGTGCCAGCAGCTTGGACAGGGGGCGCACTGAAGCTTTCTTT.

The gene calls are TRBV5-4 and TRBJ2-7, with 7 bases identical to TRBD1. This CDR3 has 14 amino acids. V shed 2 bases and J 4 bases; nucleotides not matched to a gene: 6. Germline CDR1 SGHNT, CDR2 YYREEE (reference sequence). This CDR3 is CASSLRQGPYEQYF. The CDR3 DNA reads TGTGCCAGCAGCTTAAGACAGGGCCCTTACGAGCAGTACTTC.

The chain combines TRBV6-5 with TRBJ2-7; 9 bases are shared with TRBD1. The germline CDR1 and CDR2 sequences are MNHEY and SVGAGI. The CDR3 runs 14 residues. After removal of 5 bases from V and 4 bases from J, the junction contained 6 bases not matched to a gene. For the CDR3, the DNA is TGTGCCAGCAGTCCACGGGACAGGGCGTACGAGCAGTACTTC. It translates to CASSPRDRAYEQYF.

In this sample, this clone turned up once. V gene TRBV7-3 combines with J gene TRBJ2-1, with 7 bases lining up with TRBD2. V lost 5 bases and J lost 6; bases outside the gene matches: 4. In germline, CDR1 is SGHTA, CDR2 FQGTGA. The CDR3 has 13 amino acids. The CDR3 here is CASSAGTTNEQFF. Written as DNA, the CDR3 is TGTGCCAGCAGCGCCGGGACTACCAATGAGCAGTTCTTC.

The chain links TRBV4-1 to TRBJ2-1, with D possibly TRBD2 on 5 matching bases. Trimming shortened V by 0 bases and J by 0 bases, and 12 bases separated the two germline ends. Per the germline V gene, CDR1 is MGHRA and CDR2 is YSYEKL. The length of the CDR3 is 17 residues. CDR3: CASSQDLRTSSYNEQFF. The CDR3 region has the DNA TGCGCCAGCAGCCAAGATCTACGGACTTCCTCCTACAATGAGCAGTTCTTC.

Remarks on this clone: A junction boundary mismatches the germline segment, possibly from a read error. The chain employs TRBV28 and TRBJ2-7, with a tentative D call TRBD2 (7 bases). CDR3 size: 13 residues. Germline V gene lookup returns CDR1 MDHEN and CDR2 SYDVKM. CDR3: CASNGARGVRGHF. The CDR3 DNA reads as TGTGCCAGCAACGGGGCCCGGGGGGTGCGGGGGCACTTC.

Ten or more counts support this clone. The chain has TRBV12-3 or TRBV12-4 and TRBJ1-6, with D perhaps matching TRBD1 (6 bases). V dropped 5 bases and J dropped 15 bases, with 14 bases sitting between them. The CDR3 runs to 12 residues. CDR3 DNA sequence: TGTGCCAGCAGTCCTCGGCCAGGGGTCCTCCACTTT. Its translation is CASSPRPGVLHF.

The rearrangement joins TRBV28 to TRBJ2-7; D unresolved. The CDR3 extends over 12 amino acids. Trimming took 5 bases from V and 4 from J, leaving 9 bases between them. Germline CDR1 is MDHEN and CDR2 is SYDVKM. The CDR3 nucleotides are TGTGCCAGCAGTCGACCGCGGTACGAGCAGTACTTC. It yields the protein CASSRPRYEQYF.

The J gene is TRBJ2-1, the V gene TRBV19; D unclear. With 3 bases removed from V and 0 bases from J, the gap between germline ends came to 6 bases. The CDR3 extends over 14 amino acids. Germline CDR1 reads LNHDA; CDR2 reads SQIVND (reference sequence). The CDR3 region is CASSMSYSYNEQFF. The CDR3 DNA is TGTGCCAGTAGTATGTCCTACTCCTACAATGAGCAGTTCTTC.

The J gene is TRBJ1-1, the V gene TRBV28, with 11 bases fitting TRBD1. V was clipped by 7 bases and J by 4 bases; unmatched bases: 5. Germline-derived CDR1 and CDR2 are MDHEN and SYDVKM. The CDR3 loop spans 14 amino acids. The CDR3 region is CASTGGTGGTEAFF. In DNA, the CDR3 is TGTGCCAGCACCGGGGGGACAGGGGGCACTGAAGCTTTCTTT.